One and the same sample provided the 5 T cell receptor beta chains below, sequenced in a study of shared clonotypes between healthy human individuals. Data came from immunoSEQ multiplex PCR; TCRdb stores just in-frame clones and leaves some out. The sample records about 1 million clones, about 75% being singletons. Sequencing input: memory CD4+ T cells sorted from blood. Subset here: CD45RA-negative fraction. These receptors all stem from a man aged 18 to 29 in good health.

This rearrangement joins TRBV21-1 to TRBJ2-7; the table's D call, TRBD1, has no DNA check behind it. TRBV21-1 is a pseudogene locus. The CDR3 runs to 16 residues. The CDR3, as DNA: TGTGCCAGCAGCAAAGCTAATTGGGACAGGGCCTACGAGCAGTACTTC. Its protein product is CASSKANWDRAYEQYF.

Concerning this clone itself: This likely came from a read error, as a far larger clone is one base away. V gene TRBV30 combines with J gene TRBJ2-6; D not resolved. Trimming cost V 5 bases and J 0 bases, with 8 bases left between them. The CDR3 totals 14 residues. The germline V gene has CDR1 GTSNPN and CDR2 SVGIG (reference sequence). The CDR3 here is CAWARSSGANVLTF. For the CDR3, the DNA is TGTGCCTGGGCCCGGAGCTCTGGGGCCAACGTCCTGACTTTC.

Note on this clone: Other DNA sequences in this specimen translate into the identical CDR3. The chain has TRBV18 and TRBJ2-2; perhaps TRBD1 as D (6 bases). There are 12 residues in the CDR3. V lost 6 bases and J 6 bases, leaving 8 bases between the germline ends. Germline CDR1 is KGHSH and CDR2 is LQKENI. CDR3 loop: CASSPGAGELFF. The CDR3 DNA reads as TGTGCCAGCTCCCCAGGGGCCGGGGAGCTGTTTTTT.

Note on this clone: With a much larger clone just one base away, this may be a read error. V gene TRBV2 combines with J gene TRBJ2-7; 7 bases align to TRBD1. The germline CDR1 and CDR2 sequences are SNHLY and FYNNEI. The CDR3 consists of 14 residues. The CDR3 coding sequence is TGTGTCAGCAGGGGGACCCCCCCCGCCTACGAGCAGTACTTC. Translating it yields CVSRGTPPAYEQYF. Full variable domain (missing parts from reference TRBV2 and TRBJ2-7): EPEVTQTPSHQVTQMGQEVILRCVPISNHLYFYWYRQILGQKVEFLVSFYNNEISEKSEIFDDQFSVERPDGSNFTLKIRSTKLEDSAMYFCVSRGTPPAYEQYFGPGTRLTVT.

This clone was detected once. V and J are TRBV6-6 and TRBJ2-3, with D possibly being TRBD1 or TRBD2 (6 bases each). This CDR3 is built from 16 residues. The V and J ends lost 2 bases and 4 bases respectively, with 16 bases between them. CDR1 is MNHNY, CDR2 SVGAGI, per germline (reference sequence). This CDR3 reads CASSYGGRSAPDTQYF. The CDR3 DNA is TGTGCCAGCAGTTACGGGGGGCGGTCCGCCCCAGATACGCAGTATTTT.